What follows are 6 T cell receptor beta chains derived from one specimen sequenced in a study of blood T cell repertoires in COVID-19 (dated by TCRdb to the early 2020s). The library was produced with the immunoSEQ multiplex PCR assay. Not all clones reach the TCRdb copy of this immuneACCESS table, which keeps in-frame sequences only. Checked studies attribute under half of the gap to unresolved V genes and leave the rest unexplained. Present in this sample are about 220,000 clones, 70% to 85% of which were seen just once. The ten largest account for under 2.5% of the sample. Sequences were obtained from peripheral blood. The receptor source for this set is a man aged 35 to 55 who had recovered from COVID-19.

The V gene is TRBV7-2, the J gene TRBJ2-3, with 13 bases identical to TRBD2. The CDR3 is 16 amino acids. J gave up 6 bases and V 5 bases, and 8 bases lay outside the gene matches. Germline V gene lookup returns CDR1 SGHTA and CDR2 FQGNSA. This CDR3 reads CASSTFRGLAGDTQYF. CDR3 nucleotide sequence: TGTGCCAGCAGCACCTTCCGGGGACTAGCGGGGGATACGCAGTATTTT.

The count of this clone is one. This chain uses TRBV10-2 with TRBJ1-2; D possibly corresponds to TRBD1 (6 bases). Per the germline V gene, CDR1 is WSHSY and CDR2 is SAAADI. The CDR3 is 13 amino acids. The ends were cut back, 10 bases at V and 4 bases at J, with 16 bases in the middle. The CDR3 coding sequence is TGCGCCACCTCTGGGACACCCCTCTATGGCTACACCTTC. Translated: CATSGTPLYGYTF.

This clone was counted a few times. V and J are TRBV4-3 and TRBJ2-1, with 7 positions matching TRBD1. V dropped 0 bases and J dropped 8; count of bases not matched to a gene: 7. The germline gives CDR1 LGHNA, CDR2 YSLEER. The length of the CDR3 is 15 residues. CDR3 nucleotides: TGCGCCAGCAGCCAAGATATTGGGACAGAGGATGAGCAGTTCTTC. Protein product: CASSQDIGTEDEQFF.

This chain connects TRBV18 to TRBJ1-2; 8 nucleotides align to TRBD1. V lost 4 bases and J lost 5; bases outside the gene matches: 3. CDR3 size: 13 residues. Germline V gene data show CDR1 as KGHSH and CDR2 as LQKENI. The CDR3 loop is CASSLGQDYGYTF. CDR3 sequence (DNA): TGTGCCAGCTCACTGGGACAGGATTATGGCTACACCTTC.

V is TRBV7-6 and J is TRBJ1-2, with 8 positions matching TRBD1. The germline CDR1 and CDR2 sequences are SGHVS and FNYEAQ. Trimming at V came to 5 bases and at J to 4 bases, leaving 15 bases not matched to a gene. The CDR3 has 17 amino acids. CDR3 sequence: CASSQRQGKDMGYGYTF. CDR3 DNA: TGTGCCAGCAGCCAAAGACAGGGGAAGGACATGGGCTATGGCTACACCTTC.

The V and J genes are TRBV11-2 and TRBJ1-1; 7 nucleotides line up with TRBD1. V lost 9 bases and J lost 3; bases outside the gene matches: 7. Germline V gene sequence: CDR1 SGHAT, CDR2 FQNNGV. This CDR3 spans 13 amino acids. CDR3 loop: CASRGTEDTEAFF. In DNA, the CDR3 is TGTGCCAGTAGAGGGACAGAAGACACTGAAGCTTTCTTT.